Below are 17 T cell receptor beta chains sequenced from a single sample in a study of T cells in Graves' hyperthyroidism and ophthalmopathy. RNA transcripts provided the source from which TCR beta CDR3 regions were amplified. A set of HTBI primers served as the primers for a first-round RT-PCR of the TCR CDR3. TCRdb fed the multiplex PCR reads into MiXCR, producing one record per CDR3 protein. The sample shows around 690,000 distinct CDR3 sequences, roughly 17% of them seen only once. Material: blood. These receptors all come from a man in his fifties or sixties with Graves' hyperthyroidism.

This clonotype was counted at least ten times. The chain employs TRBV10-3 and TRBJ1-3; D is uncertain. This CDR3 spans 12 amino acids. Germline loops: CDR1 ENHRY, CDR2 SYGVKD. Trimming stripped 5 bases from V and 2 bases from J, with 4 bases between. The CDR3 nucleotides are TGTGCCATCAGTCGTACTGGAAACACCATATATTTT. Translation: CAISRTGNTIYF.

V and J are TRBV20-1 and TRBJ2-1; D is ambiguous. The germline gives CDR1 DFQATT, CDR2 SNEGSKA (reference sequence). The CDR3 has 15 residues. Trimming left V 2 bases short and J 6 bases short, with 17 bases between. As DNA, the CDR3 is TGCAGTGCTAGATCTCCCTTAGGCGGTATCAATGAGCAGTTCTTC. Protein product: CSARSPLGGINEQFF.

This clonotype was seen ten or more times. The CDR3 sequence is CASSRAGSTGELFF. The CDR3 region has the DNA TGTGCCAGCAGCCGTGCAGGGTCCACCGGGGAGCTGTTTTTT. The chain has TRBV27 and TRBJ2-2, with TRBD1 as a possible D gene (5 bases). The V gene's germline CDR1 is MNHEY and CDR2 SMNVEV (reference sequence). V lost 6 bases to trimming and J lost 4 bases, with 12 bases between them. The length of the CDR3 is 14 residues.

This clonotype has at least ten counts. This chain links TRBV3-1 with TRBJ2-1; D may match TRBD1 or TRBD2 (5 bases each). In germline, CDR1 is LGHDT, CDR2 YNNKEL (reference sequence). Trimming pared 4 bases from V and 8 bases from J, leaving 15 bases between. The CDR3 runs to 14 residues. CDR3 sequence (DNA): TGTGCCAGCAGCCTTCGGGACCTCTTGGATGAGCAGTTCTTC. It is translated as CASSLRDLLDEQFF.

This clonotype has only a few counts. The chain is built from TRBV28 and TRBJ2-1, with unresolved D. Germline lookup yields CDR1 MDHEN and CDR2 SYDVKM. CDR3 length: 14 residues. V gave up 5 bases and J gave up 3 bases, with 11 bases separating them. The CDR3 coding sequence is TGTGCCAGCAGTGCCTCCGGATTCTACAATGAGCAGTTCTTC. Protein: CASSASGFYNEQFF.

This clonotype was seen ten or more times. This rearrangement joins TRBV2 to TRBJ2-3, with 9 bases identical to TRBD1. V shed 5 bases and J 3 bases; nucleotides not matched to a gene: 18. There are 19 residues in the CDR3. In germline, CDR1 is SNHLY, CDR2 FYNNEI. In nucleotides, the CDR3 is TGTGCCAGCAGTCGACAGGGGGTCTCGGGACTCGGGATTACAGATACGCAGTATTTT. It specifies CASSRQGVSGLGITDTQYF.

In its sample, this clonotype was seen a few times. This chain uses TRBV5-5 with TRBJ2-3; 16 bases are a match to TRBD2. The J segment lost 1 base and the V segment lost 4 bases, leaving 9 bases of the junction unmatched. CDR1 is SGHKS, CDR2 YYEKEE, per germline (reference sequence). The CDR3 extends over 19 amino acids. The CDR3: CASSPMGLAGGYRTDTQYF. CDR3 sequence (DNA): TGTGCCAGCAGCCCCATGGGACTAGCGGGAGGGTATCGCACAGATACGCAGTATTTT.

The J gene is TRBJ1-5, the V gene TRBV4-2; D call uncertain. The CDR3 runs 12 residues. Germline V gene lookup returns CDR1 LGHNA and CDR2 YNFKEQ. V shed 8 bases and J shed 0 bases, with 5 bases lying between them. Here the CDR3 reads CASGDSNQPQHF. CDR3 bases: TGTGCCAGCGGCGATAGCAATCAGCCCCAGCATTTT.

At least ten counts were recorded for this clonotype. The V and J genes are TRBV9 and TRBJ1-2, with 9 bases lining up with TRBD1. J gave up 8 bases and V 4 bases, and 9 bases lay outside the gene matches. This CDR3 has 14 residues. Per the germline V gene, CDR1 is SGDLS and CDR2 is YYNGEE. The CDR3 DNA is TGTGCCAGCAGCCAGGGGGGACAGGGAGCCGGCTACACCTTC. Its protein product is CASSQGGQGAGYTF.

With respect to this clonotype: A much larger clone sits a single nucleotide away, making a read error possible. The chain recombines TRBV6-1 with TRBJ1-1; perhaps TRBD1 as D (6 bases). Germline lookup yields CDR1 MNHNS and CDR2 SASEGT. The CDR3 runs to 13 residues. Trimming took 8 bases from V and 5 from J, leaving 15 bases between them. The CDR3 DNA reads as TGTGCCAGCGTATTACAGGGAAGAACTGAAGCTTTCTTT. Its protein is CASVLQGRTEAFF.

This clonotype was seen only a few times. The chain employs TRBV7-2 and TRBJ2-3; the D gene is possibly TRBD2 (5 bases). Trimming cost V 5 bases and J 0 bases, with 12 bases left between them. CDR1 and CDR2 (germline): SGHTA, FQGNSA. The CDR3 contains 15 residues. Here the CDR3 reads CASSPGKASTDTQYF. CDR3 nucleotides: TGTGCCAGCAGCCCGGGGAAAGCTAGCACAGATACGCAGTATTTT.

The chain has TRBV13 and TRBJ2-5; D perhaps matches TRBD2 (5 bases). The CDR3 runs 13 residues. V lost 8 bases and J lost 5, with 15 bases in between. Looked up from germline, CDR1 is PRHDT and CDR2 is FYEKMQ (reference sequence). Here the CDR3 reads CASHLRWEETQYF. For the CDR3, the DNA is TGTGCCAGCCACCTCAGGTGGGAGGAGACCCAGTACTTC. The entire variable domain, with the rest obtained from reference TRBV13 and TRBJ2-5, is as follows: AAGVIQSPRHLIKEKRETATLKCYPIPRHDTVYWYQQGPGQDPQFLISFYEKMQSDKGSIPDRFSAQQFSDYHSELNMSSLELGDSALYFCASHLRWEETQYFGPGTRLLVL.

This clonotype was detected ten times or more. The rearrangement joins TRBV9 to TRBJ2-5, with a tentative D call TRBD2 (5 bases). The CDR3 is 14 residues long. The V and J ends lost 0 bases and 4 bases respectively, with 10 bases between them. Germline CDR1 SGDLS, CDR2 YYNGEE. CDR3 DNA sequence: TGTGCCAGCAGCGTAGGTAGCGTGGGAGAGACCCAGTACTTC. Amino acid sequence: CASSVGSVGETQYF.

This clonotype has at least ten counts. The DNA of the CDR3 is TGCAGTGCTAGGAACAGCGACAATCAGCCCCAGCATTTT. This gives the protein CSARNSDNQPQHF. The V call is TRBV20-1, the J call TRBJ1-5, with D unresolved. Germline CDR1 reads DFQATT; CDR2 reads SNEGSKA (reference sequence). V was shortened by 3 bases and J by 3 bases, with 9 bases between the two germline ends. This CDR3 is 13 amino acids long.

This clonotype was seen a few times. The rearrangement uses TRBV5-4 and TRBJ2-3; 11 bases align to TRBD2. In germline, CDR1 is SGHNT, CDR2 YYREEE (reference sequence). CDR3 length: 16 residues. V dropped 3 bases and J dropped 4; count of bases not matched to a gene: 7. CDR3 sequence: CASSYVAGGPADTQYF. In DNA, the CDR3 is TGTGCCAGCAGCTACGTAGCGGGAGGGCCCGCAGATACGCAGTATTTT.

In this sample, this clonotype turned up a few times. V gene TRBV7-3 combines with J gene TRBJ2-3, with 7 bases aligning to TRBD2. Trimming cost V 2 bases and J 0 bases; bases outside gene matches: 5. The length of the CDR3 is 16 residues. The germline CDR1 and CDR2 sequences are SGHTA and FQGTGA. CDR3 bases: TGTGCCAGCAGCTTACAAGCGGGAACTAGCACAGATACGCAGTATTTT. This codes for CASSLQAGTSTDTQYF. Drawing the rest from reference TRBV7-3 and TRBJ2-3, the complete variable domain is GAGVSQTPSNKVTEKGKYVELRCDPISGHTALYWYRQSLGQGPEFLIYFQGTGAADDSGLPNDRFFAVRPEGSVSTLKIQRTERGDSAVYLCASSLQAGTSTDTQYFGPGTRLTVL.

This clonotype came up many times. The CDR3 DNA is TGTGCCTGGGACCCCAGGGTAGGGCAAGAGACCCAGTACTTC. It encodes CAWDPRVGQETQYF. The chain employs TRBV30 and TRBJ2-5; tentative D call: TRBD1 (5 bases). CDR1 GTSNPN and CDR2 SVGIG come from the germline V gene (reference sequence). The CDR3 contains 14 residues. Trimming took off 5 bases at V and 2 bases at J, with 15 bases between the two ends.